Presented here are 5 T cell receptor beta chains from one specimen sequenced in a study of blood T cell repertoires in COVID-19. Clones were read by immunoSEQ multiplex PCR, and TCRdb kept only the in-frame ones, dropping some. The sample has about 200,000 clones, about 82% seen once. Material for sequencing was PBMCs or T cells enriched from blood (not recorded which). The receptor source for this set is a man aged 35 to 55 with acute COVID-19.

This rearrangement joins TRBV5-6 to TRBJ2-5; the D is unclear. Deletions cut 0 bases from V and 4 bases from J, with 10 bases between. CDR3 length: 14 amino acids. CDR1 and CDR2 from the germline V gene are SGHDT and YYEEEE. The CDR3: CASSLDGRGETQYF. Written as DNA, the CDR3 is TGTGCCAGCAGCTTGGATGGTAGAGGAGAGACCCAGTACTTC.

The CDR3 DNA reads TGCAGCGTGGACAGGGGGGGAGAGACCCAGTACTTC. The encoded protein is CSVDRGGETQYF. The chain recombines TRBV29-1 with TRBJ2-5, with TRBD1 matching 10 bases. The CDR3 runs to 12 residues. The germline V gene encodes CDR1 SQVTM and CDR2 ANQGSEA. The J segment lost 4 bases and the V segment lost 6 bases, leaving 2 bases of the junction unmatched.

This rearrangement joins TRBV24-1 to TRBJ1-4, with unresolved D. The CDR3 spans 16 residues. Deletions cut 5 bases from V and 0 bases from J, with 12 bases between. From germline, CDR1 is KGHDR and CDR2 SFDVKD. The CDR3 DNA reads TGTGCCACCAGTGGCCTAGGCACGGCAACTAATGAAAAACTGTTTTTT. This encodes CATSGLGTATNEKLFF.

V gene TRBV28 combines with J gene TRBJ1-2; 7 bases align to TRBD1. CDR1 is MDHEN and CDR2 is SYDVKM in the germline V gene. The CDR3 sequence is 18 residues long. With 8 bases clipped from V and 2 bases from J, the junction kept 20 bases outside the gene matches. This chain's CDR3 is CASGLSPPSNRGNYGYTF. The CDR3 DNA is TGTGCCAGCGGCCTTTCGCCCCCTTCGAACAGGGGAAACTATGGCTACACCTTC.

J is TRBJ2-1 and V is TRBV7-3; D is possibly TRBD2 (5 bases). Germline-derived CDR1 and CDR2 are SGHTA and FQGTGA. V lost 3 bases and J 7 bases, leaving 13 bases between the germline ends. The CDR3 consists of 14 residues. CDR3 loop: CASSLDSLGNEQFF. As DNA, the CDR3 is TGTGCCAGCAGCTTGGACTCCCTGGGGAATGAGCAGTTCTTC.